The 11 T cell receptor beta chains below were found in one sample sequenced in a study of CD8 T cells in Susac syndrome. Reverse transcription of about 0.5 to 1 ug RNA was carried out with random hexamers. TCRdb redid the calling of the immunoSEQ multiplex PCR reads with MiXCR, one entry per CDR3 protein. The sample lists some 300,000 distinct CDR3 sequences, 70% to 90% occurring once. Sequenced material: CD8+ T cells from PBMCs. The receptor source for this set is a human donor with multiple sclerosis.

Remarks on this clonotype: The junction differs from germline at one of its ends, possibly a read error. The rearrangement uses TRBV7-7 and TRBJ2-5; 8 nucleotides agree with TRBD2. The CDR3 contains 16 residues. The germline gives CDR1 SSHAT, CDR2 FNYEAQ (reference sequence). The CDR3 DNA is TGTGCTAGCAGCCTATGGGTAGCGGGGAAGCAAGAGACCCAGTACTTC. This sequence encodes CASSLWVAGKQETQYF.

The chain links TRBV9 to TRBJ2-7; 13 bases match TRBD2. The CDR3 length is 14 residues. The germline CDR1 and CDR2 sequences are SGDLS and YYNGEE. The J segment lost 7 bases and the V segment lost 4 bases, leaving 5 bases of the junction unmatched. CDR3 nucleotides: TGTGCCAGCAGCTCGGGACTAGCGGGGACGGAGCAGTACTTC. Protein product: CASSSGLAGTEQYF. Filled out from reference TRBV9 and TRBJ2-7, the complete variable domain reads DSGVTQTPKHLITATGQRVTLRCSPRSGDLSVYWYQQSLDQGLQFLIQYYNGEERAKGNILERFSAQQFPDLHSELNLSSLELGDSALYFCASSSGLAGTEQYFGPGTRLTVT.

The rearrangement links TRBV7-3 to TRBJ2-1; the match to TRBD2 covers 9 bases. With V trimmed by 2 bases and J by 8 bases, 7 bases remained unmatched. Germline V gene sequence: CDR1 SGHTA, CDR2 FQGTGA. The CDR3 length is 15 residues. The CDR3 sequence: CASSLLAGSSDEQFF. The CDR3 DNA follows: TGTGCCAGCAGCTTACTAGCGGGGAGTAGCGATGAGCAGTTCTTC.

The rearrangement uses TRBV11-2 and TRBJ1-3; D not resolved. Per germline, CDR1 SGHAT and CDR2 FQNNGV. The CDR3 loop spans 16 amino acids. The germline V and J ends were trimmed by 4 bases and 0 bases, with 13 bases remaining between them. CDR3 DNA sequence: TGTGCCAGCAGCTCCCAGCCTTTCAACTCTGGAAACACCATATATTTT. Encoded protein: CASSSQPFNSGNTIYF.

The rearrangement uses TRBV6-1 and TRBJ2-2, with a weak D call TRBD2 (5 bases). The length of the CDR3 is 14 residues. The germline V gene has CDR1 MNHNS and CDR2 SASEGT. V was shortened by 10 bases and J by 6 bases, with 18 bases between the two germline ends. Here the CDR3 DNA reads TGTGCCACATCTAGTGACAAGGAGGCCGGGGAGCTGTTTTTT. Its translation: CATSSDKEAGELFF.

The V call is TRBV3-1, the J call TRBJ1-4, with 7 bases matching TRBD1. The CDR3 is 16 residues long. Losses at the gene ends were 0 bases for V and 0 bases for J; bases not matched to a gene: 1. CDR1 and CDR2 (germline): LGHDT, YNNKEL (reference sequence). The CDR3, as DNA: TGTGCCAGCAGCCAAGAAACAGGGGCAACTAATGAAAAACTGTTTTTT. Protein product: CASSQETGATNEKLFF.

The chain couples TRBV7-9 to TRBJ2-3, with no clear D. V was clipped by 3 bases and J by 4 bases, with 14 bases between them. From germline, CDR1 is SEHNR and CDR2 FQNEAQ (reference sequence). The CDR3 totals 15 residues. CDR3 protein: CASSFFGDLADTQYF. The CDR3 DNA sequence: TGTGCCAGCAGCTTTTTTGGTGACCTGGCAGATACGCAGTATTTT.

The chain links TRBV7-9 to TRBJ2-7, with D possibly being TRBD2 (5 bases). CDR3 size: 14 residues. V was cut by 4 bases and J by 2 bases, with 12 bases left in between. Germline V CDR1 and CDR2: SEHNR, FQNEAQ (reference sequence). CDR3 residues: CASSSPGAAYEQYF. The CDR3 DNA reads as TGTGCCAGCAGCTCCCCTGGAGCGGCCTACGAGCAGTACTTC.

J is TRBJ2-2 and V is TRBV11-3; D is possibly TRBD1 (6 bases). Trimming removed 2 bases at V and 2 bases at J, with 9 bases between. The CDR3 has 15 amino acids. CDR1 is SGHNT and CDR2 is YENEEA in the germline V gene. CDR3 region: CASSLRGSNTGELFF. In nucleotides, the CDR3 is TGTGCCAGCAGCTTAAGGGGGTCAAACACCGGGGAGCTGTTTTTT.

This clonotype has only one observation. V is TRBV4-1 and J is TRBJ2-1; 11 bases agree with TRBD2. CDR3 length: 20 amino acids. The V gene's germline CDR1 is MGHRA and CDR2 YSYEKL. V lost 0 bases, J lost 2 bases, and 12 bases stayed unmatched. In nucleotides, the CDR3 is TGCGCCAGCAGCCAAGATAGCGGACTAGCGGGCCTAACCACCTACAATGAGCAGTTCTTC. Its translation: CASSQDSGLAGLTTYNEQFF.

The CDR3 nucleotides read TGTGCCAGCAGCCAAGACTCGGGTAGCAATCAGCCCCAGCATTTT. As protein: CASSQDSGSNQPQHF. The chain carries TRBV4-2 and TRBJ1-5, with D hard to call. Germline lookup yields CDR1 LGHNA and CDR2 YNFKEQ. The CDR3 has 15 amino acids. Trimming shortened V by 0 bases and J by 0 bases, and 6 bases separated the two germline ends.